Below, one T cell receptor (beta chain) is given with its context. This clonotype was detected a few times. What this receptor recognizes is not known. No per-base quality is available; no much larger clone lies one base away. Stable Graves' hyperthyroidism was defined as the absence of progression to ophthalmopathy over 18 months of follow-up. The hyperthyroidism patients were between 18 and 65 years old and newly diagnosed, with a disease duration of less than 2 months. Exclusion was applied to patients with uncontrolled infections, other autoimmune diseases, pregnancy or lactation. Clinical symptoms, serum thyroxine and TRAb, thyroid ultrasound, and orbital computed tomography formed the basis for the diagnoses. Ficoll-Paque density gradient centrifugation was used to isolate PBMCs from around 10 ml of fresh peripheral blood. Total RNA was extracted using Trizol reagent, and RNA quality was assessed on an Agilent 2100 Bioanalyzer.

The TCR beta CDR3 regions were amplified from RNA transcripts. The first round of RT-PCR for the TCR CDR3 was performed with the HTBI primer set and the Qiagen OneStep RT-PCR kit. Libraries were constructed in a second round of multiplex PCR, after which size selection and purification were carried out. Sequencing of the libraries was done on an Illumina HiSeq2000 using paired-end 100 bp reads. As for the authors' bioinformatics: SOAPnuke was used to process the raw data, throwing out any read that contained adapters or uncalled bases, had a mean Phred below 15, or lacked an exact constant-primer or identifier match. High-quality paired reads were merged with COPE v1.2.5, and unique nucleotide sequences were defined as clonotypes. Clonotypes were aligned to IMGT TRBV, TRBD and TRBJ reference segments using MiTCR v1.1. The analysis was restricted to V-J combinations with a frequency above 0.0001, which together covered just over 99% of the repertoires. The TCS score was defined as the ratio of F50 (clonal expansion) to E x V (chaos), calculated using BLOSUM62-based TCRdist between CDR3 peptides within each V-J. Welch's t-statistics and random forest reduced 514 V-J features to fewer than 15, which were used in a naive Bayes classifier (R e1071). TCRdb took the public reads, trimmed them with fastp at Q25, ran MiXCR for clone calling and kept in-frame beta chains. Rows are unified per CDR3 protein, each entry keeping the most common DNA and genes. These V and J calls originate from TCRdb's pipeline instead of the authors' own analysis. This sample has about 360,000 distinct CDR3 sequences in its table, and less than 15% of those were observed once. 9% to 9.5% of the sample comes from the top ten.

This record belongs to a study of T cells in Graves' hyperthyroidism and ophthalmopathy (dated by TCRdb to the late 2010s). Turning to the overall study: Peripheral blood was sampled at the time of initial diagnosis, prior to any treatment. An independent validation cohort of fewer than 20 hyperthyroidism patients and 17 patients who later progressed to ophthalmopathy tested prospective prediction of ophthalmopathy. After sampling, hyperthyroidism patients received methimazole starting at 30 mg daily, and ophthalmopathy patients received high-dose intravenous methylprednisolone. TCR V-J signatures able to tell the groups apart were searched for in a discovery cohort of 95 to 100 patients, of whom 40 to 45 had Graves' ophthalmopathy and roughly 58 had stable Graves' hyperthyroidism. The 75 to 100 discovery patients were divided at random into training and test sets in a 7:3 ratio. TCR Vbeta CDR3 sequencing of 120 to 150 peripheral blood samples (43 ophthalmopathy, some 75 hyperthyroidism and roughly 17 progressor patients) is reported in the paper. In about six Graves' hyperthyroidism patients, the study also compared T-cell repertoires from thyroid tissue with T-cell repertoires from blood.

Paper-wide results and their limitations: In validation, the model predicted progression to ophthalmopathy with over 65% sensitivity and about 72% specificity, a median of around 6.6 months before onset. Most expanded thyroid clonotypes (frequency above 0.001) were also detected in blood, a finding suggesting that blood repertoires may reflect thyroid immune responses. No statistical method was used to set the sample size in advance, and investigators knew the group allocation. A model built on a 13 V-J signature distinguished ophthalmopathy from stable hyperthyroidism, reaching approximately 89% sensitivity and under 84% specificity in cross-validation and 80%/75% in testing.

Taken from cysteine to phenylalanine, the CDR3 has 13 residues. This entry keeps only the CDR3 DNA: 39 bases, framed from base 1. Based on the germline V gene (reference sequence), the CDR1 and CDR2 sequences are GTSNPN and SVGIG. Deletion took 2 bases off V and 4 bases off J, with a span of 11 bases between the germline ends. The receptor was derived from a woman aged 18-29 years with Graves' hyperthyroidism. Rearrangement joined TRBV30 to TRBJ2-5, with the D gene uncertain. Sequences were obtained from blood. The CDR3 protein is CAWSLTHSETQYF. The nucleotide sequence reads TGTGCCTGGAGTTTAACTCACTCAGAGACCCAGTACTTC.